This TCR beta chain stems from a study of T-cell memory formation after mild COVID-19. Study background: TCR clusters showed largely donor specificity.

General observations from the study: Among contracting clones, CD4+ were mainly CM/EM and CD8+ enriched in EMRA. CD4+ bias marked clones expanding day 15 to 37, unlike balanced contracting clones.

This clonotype showed up just a few times. Antigen specificity is unknown. TCRdb ran MiXCR on the 5' RACE reads and lists one entry per CDR3 protein. The sample carries about 350,000 distinct CDR3 sequences, around 28% recorded once. CDR3 size: 12 residues. CDR1 SNHLY and CDR2 FYNNEI come from the germline V gene. Between the trimmed V and J ends, which lost 4 bases and 8 bases, there was a span of 8 bases. The chain carries TRBV2 and TRBJ1-4, with a weak D call TRBD1 (5 bases). This receptor was obtained from an adult woman who had mild COVID-19 (a few samples of this study predate the infection). Cell type and time point are not known. Sequences were obtained from PBMCs or a T cell subset sorted from them (not recorded which). This chain's CDR3 is CASSGGFEKLFF. The CDR3 DNA follows: TGTGCCAGCAGTGGGGGGTTCGAAAAACTGTTTTTT.